These 9 T cell receptor beta chains were sequenced from one sample in a study of CXCR3-negative and CXCR3-positive naive CD8 T cells (dated by TCRdb to about 2019). Overall study results and their limits: Compared with CXCR3-negative naive cells, CXCR3-positive naive cells had TRB CDR3s with higher hydrophobicity (lower Kidera factor 4), lower energy, and higher strength and volume indices.

The reads were generated on a NextSeq 550. The Human TCR Profiling Kit (MiLaboratory) was used to make UMI-labeled 5' RACE TRB cDNA libraries. After the reads were reprocessed by TCRdb, one entry was made per CDR3 protein sequence, with no DNA. The table kept for this sample lists 55,000 to 70,000 distinct CDR3 sequences. The top ten hold approximately 0.5% of the sample. Their cognate antigens are unknown. Sequencing input: naive CXCR3+ CD8+ T cells from blood. The cell subset or site label corresponds to: CD45RO-CCR7+CD27+CD95- naive CD8+ T cells expressing CXCR3 (TNR3+). Receptors originate from a human donor in good health. Some clones in this sample may be carry-over from other donors' samples.

The chain links TRBV29-1 to TRBJ1-2; as DNA is missing, the TRBD1 call by TCRdb cannot be tested. Germline CDR1 SQVTM, CDR2 ANQGSEA. CDR3 length equals 17 residues. The CDR3 loop is CSVENHSGTGGGYGYTF.

Here the CDR3 reads CASSKTSGGQETQYF. V is TRBV10-2 and J is TRBJ2-5; there is no DNA to check the TCRdb D call of TRBD2. This CDR3 region has 15 residues. Per germline, CDR1 WSHSY and CDR2 SAAADI.

The chain uses TRBV28 and TRBJ2-5; TCRdb's D gene call, TRBD1, goes unchecked for lack of DNA. The CDR3 is made up of 16 amino acids. Germline CDR1 and CDR2: MDHEN and SYDVKM. CDR3 sequence reads: CASLKPGRLYQETQYF.

This chain joins TRBV5-1 and TRBJ2-5. This CDR3 has 16 residues. The germline V gene encodes CDR1 SGHRS and CDR2 YFSETQ. CDR3 loop: CASSPETNLGGETQYF. Together with reference TRBV5-1 and TRBJ2-5, the CDR3 gives the full variable domain: KAGVTQTPRYLIKTRGQQVTLSCSPISGHRSVSWYQQTPGQGLQFLFEYFSETQRNKGNFPGRFSGRQFSNSRSEMNVSTLELGDSALYLCASSPETNLGGETQYFGPGTRLLVL.

The chain has TRBV2 and TRBJ2-1; the D call from TCRdb, TRBD2, cannot be confirmed without DNA. This CDR3 spans 15 amino acids. Germline-derived CDR1 and CDR2 are SNHLY and FYNNEI. The CDR3 here is CAGGSGSSSYNEQFF.

The V and J genes are TRBV15 and TRBJ2-1; TCRdb picks TRBD1, but there is no DNA to check that call. CDR3 size: 14 residues. Germline V CDR1 and CDR2: LNHNV, YYDKDF (reference sequence). CDR3 amino acids: CATSRWGGAGEQFF.

The genes are TRBV9 and TRBJ2-1; TCRdb gives TRBD1 as the D gene, but with no DNA this cannot be confirmed. The CDR3 extends over 15 amino acids. Germline V lookup: CDR1 SGDLS, CDR2 YYNGEE. The chain's CDR3 is CASSASQGALTEQFF.

The genes are TRBV20-1 and TRBJ1-5. The CDR3 loop spans 19 amino acids. The germline CDR1 and CDR2 sequences are DFQATT and SNEGSKA (reference sequence). The CDR3 sequence: CSARGIPSAGFYSNQPQHF.

The chain couples TRBV7-9 to TRBJ1-5; checking the TCRdb D call of TRBD1 is not possible without DNA. The length of the CDR3 is 15 residues. Germline-derived CDR1 and CDR2 are SEHNR and FQNEAQ (reference sequence). The CDR3 sequence: CASSLDDSYYQPQHF.